The 24 T cell receptor beta chains below were found in one sample sequenced in a study of OX40 agonist ivuxolimab in advanced cancers. Libraries were prepared by immunoSEQ multiplex PCR; TCRdb keeps only in-frame clonotypes and omits some of them. This table has tens of thousands of clones, more than 75% appearing once. This sample comprised CD4+ or CD8+ T cells sorted from blood, obtained in a trial of the OX40 agonist ivuxolimab. The source of these receptors is an adult with an advanced solid tumor such as melanoma, head and neck, liver or kidney cancer.

This chain connects TRBV6-6 to TRBJ1-2; 7 nucleotides match TRBD1. Germline V lookup: CDR1 MNHNY, CDR2 SVGAGI (reference sequence). After removal of 0 bases from V and 4 bases from J, the junction contained 5 bases not matched to a gene. There are 15 residues in the CDR3. The CDR3 region has the DNA TGTGCCAGCAGTTACTCGGACAGGCCAGGCTATGGCTACACCTTC. As protein: CASSYSDRPGYGYTF.

The V and J genes are TRBV6-5 and TRBJ2-5, with D unclear. Germline-derived CDR1 and CDR2 are MNHEY and SVGAGI. V lost 6 bases and J 0 bases, leaving 8 bases between the germline ends. This CDR3 spans 13 amino acids. The CDR3 DNA is TGTGCCAGCAGAGGGCAGAACCAAGAGACCCAGTACTTC. Protein sequence: CASRGQNQETQYF.

As for this clone: Other nucleotide sequences from this sample produce the same CDR3. The chain carries TRBV18 and TRBJ2-5; 7 bases are shared with TRBD2. This CDR3 contains 14 residues. The ends lost 1 base at V and 3 bases at J; junction bases unmatched: 2. Per the germline V gene, CDR1 is KGHSH and CDR2 is LQKENI. As DNA, the CDR3 is TGTGCCAGCTCACCACTGGGGAGGGAAGAGACCCAGTACTTC. Its translation: CASSPLGREETQYF.

The chain carries TRBV10-3 and TRBJ1-2, with D perhaps TRBD1 (6 bases). V was pared by 4 bases and J by 4 bases, with 13 bases between. There are 14 residues in the CDR3. CDR1 ENHRY and CDR2 SYGVKD come from the germline V gene. The CDR3 sequence: CAISGSQGSYGYTF. In DNA form, the CDR3 reads TGTGCCATCAGTGGTTCCCAGGGGTCCTATGGCTACACCTTC.

A single count supports this clone. This rearrangement joins TRBV18 to TRBJ2-2; D gene unclear. The CDR3 contains 15 residues. V was clipped by 5 bases and J by 0 bases, with 10 bases between them. Germline V gene lookup returns CDR1 KGHSH and CDR2 LQKENI. CDR3: CASSSDRTNTGELFF. The CDR3, as DNA: TGTGCCAGCTCATCCGACCGTACGAACACCGGGGAGCTGTTTTTT. Combining the CDR3 with reference TRBV18 and TRBJ2-2 gives the whole variable domain NAGVMQNPRHLVRRRGQEARLRCSPMKGHSHVYWYRQLPEEGLKFMVYLQKENIIDESGMPKERFSAEFPKEGPSILRIQQVVRGDSAAYFCASSSDRTNTGELFFGEGSRLTVL.

The chain has TRBV19 and TRBJ2-7; no clear D gene. V gave up 1 base and J gave up 3 bases, with 7 bases separating them. The CDR3 is 13 residues long. The germline V gene encodes CDR1 LNHDA and CDR2 SQIVND (reference sequence). The CDR3 is CASSIAARYEQYF. DNA of the CDR3: TGTGCCAGTAGTATAGCGGCACGCTACGAGCAGTACTTC.

V gene TRBV9 combines with J gene TRBJ1-3, with D maybe TRBD1 (6 bases). This CDR3 is built from 16 residues. Deletions cut 4 bases from V and 4 bases from J, with 18 bases between. The germline gives CDR1 SGDLS, CDR2 YYNGEE. CDR3 in amino acids: CASSSTGATSGNTIYF. CDR3 sequence (DNA): TGTGCCAGCAGCTCAACGGGGGCAACCTCGGGAAACACCATATATTTT.

The genes are TRBV28 and TRBJ1-1, with 10 bases aligning to TRBD1. Germline CDR1 and CDR2: MDHEN and SYDVKM. The length of the CDR3 is 15 residues. With V trimmed by 4 bases and J by 5 bases, 7 bases remained unmatched. DNA for the CDR3: TGTGCCAGCAGTTCCCCGACAGGGGGCAAGACTGAAGCTTTCTTT. It encodes CASSSPTGGKTEAFF.

The chain is built from TRBV6-6 and TRBJ1-1; 9 bases are shared with TRBD1. The length of the CDR3 is 14 residues. CDR1 MNHNY and CDR2 SVGAGI come from the germline V gene (reference sequence). The trim removed 6 bases at V and 4 bases at J, leaving 6 bases unmatched. The CDR3 DNA reads as TGTGCCAGCAGAAATCGACAGGGGGGCACTGAAGCTTTCTTT. It yields the protein CASRNRQGGTEAFF.

V and J are TRBV6-4 and TRBJ1-2, with D possibly TRBD1 on 5 matching bases. From germline, CDR1 is MRHNA and CDR2 SNTAGT. The germline V and J ends were trimmed by 7 bases and 6 bases, with 18 bases remaining between them. The CDR3 length is 14 residues. The CDR3 DNA is TGTGCCAGCACCCTTAAGCGGGGGAAGGATGGCTACACCTTC. Amino acid sequence: CASTLKRGKDGYTF.

The gene calls are TRBV5-1 and TRBJ1-1, with D perhaps matching TRBD1 (6 bases). Germline CDR1 reads SGHRS; CDR2 reads YFSETQ. V gave up 1 base and J gave up 1 base, with 14 bases separating them. The length of the CDR3 is 16 residues. The CDR3 region is CASSLRGFGGNTEAFF. The CDR3 bases are TGCGCCAGCAGCTTGAGGGGGTTTGGTGGGAACACTGAAGCTTTCTTT.

The rearrangement links TRBV2 to TRBJ2-7; D is perhaps TRBD1 (6 bases). The CDR3 covers 14 residues. Trimming removed 7 bases at V and 4 bases at J, with 17 bases between. Germline lookup yields CDR1 SNHLY and CDR2 FYNNEI. CDR3 sequence reads: CASNAGALRYEQYF. DNA of the CDR3: TGTGCCAGCAACGCAGGGGCCTTAAGGTACGAGCAGTACTTC.

This CDR3 reads CASSLGASTYEQYF. The CDR3 bases are TGTGCCAGCAGCTTAGGGGCGTCTACCTACGAGCAGTACTTC. The genes are TRBV11-2 and TRBJ2-7; the D is unclear. This CDR3 spans 14 amino acids. CDR1 SGHAT and CDR2 FQNNGV come from the germline V gene. Between the trimmed V and J ends, which lost 1 base and 2 bases, there was a span of 9 bases.

This clone was recorded many times. The chain uses TRBV18 and TRBJ1-6; D perhaps matches TRBD1 (5 bases). V was clipped by 3 bases and J by 5 bases, with 8 bases between them. The germline V gene encodes CDR1 KGHSH and CDR2 LQKENI. CDR3 size: 14 residues. CDR3 sequence: CASSPRRDNSPLHF. The CDR3 DNA follows: TGTGCCAGCTCACCTCGCAGGGATAATTCACCCCTCCACTTT.

The CDR3 reads CASKTGHEQYF. For the CDR3, the DNA is TGTGCCAGCAAGACTGGCCACGAGCAGTACTTC. The chain has TRBV6-1 and TRBJ2-7; no clear D gene. Germline CDR1 and CDR2: MNHNS and SASEGT. Between the trimmed V and J ends, which lost 7 bases and 5 bases, there was a span of 9 bases. The CDR3 loop spans 11 amino acids.

V is TRBV7-2 and J is TRBJ1-4; D may be TRBD1 (6 bases). Germline-derived CDR1 and CDR2 are SGHTA and FQGNSA. CDR3 size: 15 residues. The V gene lost 5 bases and the J gene lost 3 bases, with 13 bases spanning the gap. The chain's CDR3 is CASSLSRGSNEKLFF. DNA for the CDR3: TGTGCCAGCAGCCTATCCAGGGGATCTAATGAAAAACTGTTTTTT.

V and J are TRBV4-1 and TRBJ2-7, with TRBD1 matching over 9 bases. J gave up 5 bases and V 4 bases, and 9 bases lay outside the gene matches. The V gene's germline CDR1 is MGHRA and CDR2 YSYEKL. The CDR3 loop spans 15 amino acids. This CDR3 is CASSRAGTGSHEQYF. Written as DNA, the CDR3 is TGCGCCAGCAGCCGAGCCGGGACAGGGTCCCACGAGCAGTACTTC.

The V gene is TRBV10-3, the J gene TRBJ1-1; 9 nucleotides align to TRBD1. Losses at the gene ends were 2 bases for V and 7 bases for J; bases not matched to a gene: 8. CDR3 length: 15 amino acids. CDR1 is ENHRY, CDR2 SYGVKD, per germline. The CDR3 DNA reads TGTGCCATCAGTGAGGTCGTTGGGACAGGGAGTGAAGCTTTCTTT. This translates into CAISEVVGTGSEAFF.

The rearrangement uses TRBV7-2 and TRBJ1-3; maybe TRBD1 (5 bases). This CDR3 is 16 amino acids long. Trimming shortened V by 3 bases and J by 0 bases, and 12 bases separated the two germline ends. The germline CDR1 and CDR2 sequences are SGHTA and FQGNSA. The CDR3 here is CASSFTRGDSGNTIYF. The CDR3, as DNA: TGTGCCAGCAGCTTTACGCGGGGCGACTCTGGAAACACCATATATTTT.

V usage is TRBV7-2 and J usage is TRBJ2-1; the match to TRBD1 covers 7 bases. The V gene end was trimmed by 8 bases and the J gene end by 3 bases; junction bases not matched to a gene: 7. Germline-derived CDR1 and CDR2 are SGHTA and FQGNSA. The CDR3 is 14 residues long. Here the CDR3 reads CASRYQGDYNEQFF. CDR3 nucleotides: TGTGCCAGCCGCTATCAGGGGGACTACAATGAGCAGTTCTTC.

J is TRBJ2-1 and V is TRBV2, with D unresolved. V lost 2 bases to trimming and J lost 9 bases, with 8 bases between them. The CDR3 consists of 12 residues. Germline values: CDR1 SNHLY, CDR2 FYNNEI. The CDR3 sequence is CASSEWVGEQFF. For the CDR3, the DNA is TGTGCCAGCAGTGAATGGGTAGGTGAGCAGTTCTTC.

The chain has TRBV6-5 and TRBJ2-7; 7 nucleotides match TRBD1. The CDR3 sequence is 13 residues long. Germline V CDR1 and CDR2: MNHEY, SVGAGI. The V segment lost 5 bases and the J segment 4 bases; nucleotides outside the gene matches: 5. CDR3 protein: CASSPGQRYEQYF. CDR3 in DNA: TGTGCCAGCAGTCCGGGACAGAGATACGAGCAGTACTTC.

This chain uses TRBV14 with TRBJ2-1, with D perhaps TRBD2 (6 bases). Germline loops: CDR1 SGHDN, CDR2 FVKESK. The V and J ends lost 0 bases and 0 bases respectively, with 15 bases between them. CDR3 length equals 18 residues. Here the CDR3 DNA reads TGTGCCAGCAGCCAAGACGTGTCGGGACTTCGCTCCTACAATGAGCAGTTCTTC. It translates to CASSQDVSGLRSYNEQFF.

The gene calls are TRBV30 and TRBJ1-2; 8 nucleotides agree with TRBD1. The germline V gene encodes CDR1 GTSNPN and CDR2 SVGIG (reference sequence). With 2 bases clipped from V and 8 bases from J, the junction kept 13 bases outside the gene matches. The CDR3 is 15 residues long. CDR3 loop: CAWSPIDRGQGGYTF. The CDR3 DNA follows: TGTGCCTGGAGTCCAATAGACAGGGGCCAAGGGGGCTACACCTTC.